The rows below give T cell receptor beta chains drawn from one sample of a study of blood T cell repertoires in COVID-19. Sequencing used immunoSEQ multiplex PCR; TCRdb keeps in-frame clones, though not all of them. The data show around 300,000 clones, roughly 90% seen once. Sequenced material: peripheral blood. These receptors originate from a woman between 65 and 79 years old with COVID-19, enrolled during active disease. Both conserved end residues are part of each CDR3. D genes are given only for firm matches. Size is stated for part of the rows, as once, few or many counts, or as a class when the clone is expanded.

abundance	v_gene	j_gene	d_gene	CDR3aa	CDR3nt
once	TRBV5-1	TRBJ2-1	TRBD2	CASSPGLAGLEQFF	TGCGCCAGCAGTCCGGGACTAGCGGGGCTTGAGCAGTTCTTC
-	TRBV3-1/TRBV3-2	TRBJ2-3	-	CASSQDWPDTQYF	TGTGCCAGCAGCCAAGATTGGCCAGATACGCAGTATTTT
-	TRBV10-3	TRBJ1-2	TRBD1	CAISSTGGLDGYTF	TGTGCCATCAGCTCGACAGGGGGCTTAGATGGCTACACCTTC
-	TRBV18	TRBJ2-7	TRBD2	CASSPLAGPQGEQYF	TGTGCCAGCTCACCCCTAGCGGGGCCGCAAGGGGAGCAGTACTTC
-	TRBV10-1	TRBJ1-1	TRBD1	CASSDSTGDTEAFF	TGCGCCAGCAGTGACTCTACAGGGGACACTGAAGCTTTCTTT
-	TRBV5-1	TRBJ1-2	TRBD1	CASSPTGTGGGYTF	TGCGCCAGCAGCCCGACCGGGACAGGGGGTGGCTACACCTTC
-	TRBV6-2/TRBV6-3	TRBJ1-1	-	CASSYKGYTEAFF	TGTGCCAGCAGTTATAAGGGGTACACTGAAGCTTTCTTT
-	TRBV5-6	TRBJ2-1	TRBD1	CASSQLGTGGRNEQFF	TGTGCCAGCAGCCAATTAGGGACAGGGGGGCGCAATGAGCAGTTCTTC
once	TRBV10-3	TRBJ2-6	-	CATSQGAGANVLTF	TGTGCCACCTCGCAGGGTGCTGGGGCCAACGTCCTGACTTTC
-	TRBV30	TRBJ2-3	-	CAGGGADTQYF	TGTGCGGGGGGAGGTGCGGATACGCAGTATTTT
-	TRBV9	TRBJ1-4	TRBD1	CASSADTGGTNEKLFF	TGTGCCAGCAGCGCCGATACAGGGGGAACTAATGAAAAACTGTTTTTT
-	TRBV10-3	TRBJ2-7	-	CAISESPGSHEQYF	TGTGCCATCAGTGAGTCCCCAGGGTCCCACGAGCAGTACTTC
-	TRBV10-1	TRBJ2-1	-	CASRGDTPEQFF	TGCGCCAGCAGAGGGGACACCCCTGAGCAGTTCTTC
-	TRBV21-1	TRBJ1-2	-	CASSKVYYTF	TGTGCCAGCAGCAAAGTCTACTACACCTTC
-	TRBV5-1	TRBJ2-5	TRBD2	CASSLIAGGPETQYF	TGCGCCAGCAGCTTGATAGCGGGGGGGCCTGAGACCCAGTACTTC
-	TRBV21-1	TRBJ1-5	-	CARTGGQPQHF	TGTGCCAGAACAGGGGGACAGCCCCAGCATTTT
-	TRBV4-1	TRBJ1-4	TRBD1	CASSQSRRDRDDEKLFF	TGCGCCAGCAGCCAATCCCGCCGGGACAGGGATGATGAAAAACTGTTTTTT
few	TRBV7-9	TRBJ2-2	-	CASSLELGGELFF	TGTGCCAGCAGCTTAGAGCTCGGCGGGGAGCTGTTTTTT
-	TRBV2	TRBJ2-3	TRBD2	CASSVGGAPTVDTQYF	TGTGCCAGCAGTGTCGGGGGGGCCCCCACTGTGGATACGCAGTATTTT
-	TRBV10-3	TRBJ2-7	-	CAIGGGSSYEQYF	TGTGCCATCGGCGGGGGCTCAAGCTACGAGCAGTACTTC
-	TRBV11-2	TRBJ2-7	-	CASSLIIPEQYF	TGTGCCAGCAGCTTAATTATCCCCGAGCAGTACTTC
-	TRBV19	TRBJ1-5	TRBD1	CASDGRGQGDQPQHF	TGTGCCAGTGACGGTCGGGGACAGGGTGATCAGCCCCAGCATTTT
-	TRBV9	TRBJ2-1	TRBD2	CASSDGGGDFRNEQFF	TGTGCCAGCAGTGATGGTGGGGGGGATTTTAGGAATGAGCAGTTCTTC
-	TRBV6-5	TRBJ1-2	-	CASSYYTGTSGYTF	TGTGCCAGCAGTTACTATACAGGGACGAGTGGCTACACCTTC
once	TRBV27	TRBJ2-7	-	CASSLGVPSSEQYF	TGTGCCAGCAGTTTGGGTGTCCCCTCTAGCGAGCAGTACTTC
-	TRBV29-1	TRBJ2-3	-	CSVDDGTDTQYF	TGCAGCGTTGACGACGGGACAGATACGCAGTATTTT
-	TRBV5-8	TRBJ1-5	TRBD1	CASSLGQGAQPQHF	TGTGCCAGCAGCTTGGGACAGGGAGCTCAGCCCCAGCATTTT
-	TRBV10-1	TRBJ1-5	TRBD1	CASSRTGDQPQHF	TGCGCCAGCAGTAGGACAGGCGATCAGCCCCAGCATTTT